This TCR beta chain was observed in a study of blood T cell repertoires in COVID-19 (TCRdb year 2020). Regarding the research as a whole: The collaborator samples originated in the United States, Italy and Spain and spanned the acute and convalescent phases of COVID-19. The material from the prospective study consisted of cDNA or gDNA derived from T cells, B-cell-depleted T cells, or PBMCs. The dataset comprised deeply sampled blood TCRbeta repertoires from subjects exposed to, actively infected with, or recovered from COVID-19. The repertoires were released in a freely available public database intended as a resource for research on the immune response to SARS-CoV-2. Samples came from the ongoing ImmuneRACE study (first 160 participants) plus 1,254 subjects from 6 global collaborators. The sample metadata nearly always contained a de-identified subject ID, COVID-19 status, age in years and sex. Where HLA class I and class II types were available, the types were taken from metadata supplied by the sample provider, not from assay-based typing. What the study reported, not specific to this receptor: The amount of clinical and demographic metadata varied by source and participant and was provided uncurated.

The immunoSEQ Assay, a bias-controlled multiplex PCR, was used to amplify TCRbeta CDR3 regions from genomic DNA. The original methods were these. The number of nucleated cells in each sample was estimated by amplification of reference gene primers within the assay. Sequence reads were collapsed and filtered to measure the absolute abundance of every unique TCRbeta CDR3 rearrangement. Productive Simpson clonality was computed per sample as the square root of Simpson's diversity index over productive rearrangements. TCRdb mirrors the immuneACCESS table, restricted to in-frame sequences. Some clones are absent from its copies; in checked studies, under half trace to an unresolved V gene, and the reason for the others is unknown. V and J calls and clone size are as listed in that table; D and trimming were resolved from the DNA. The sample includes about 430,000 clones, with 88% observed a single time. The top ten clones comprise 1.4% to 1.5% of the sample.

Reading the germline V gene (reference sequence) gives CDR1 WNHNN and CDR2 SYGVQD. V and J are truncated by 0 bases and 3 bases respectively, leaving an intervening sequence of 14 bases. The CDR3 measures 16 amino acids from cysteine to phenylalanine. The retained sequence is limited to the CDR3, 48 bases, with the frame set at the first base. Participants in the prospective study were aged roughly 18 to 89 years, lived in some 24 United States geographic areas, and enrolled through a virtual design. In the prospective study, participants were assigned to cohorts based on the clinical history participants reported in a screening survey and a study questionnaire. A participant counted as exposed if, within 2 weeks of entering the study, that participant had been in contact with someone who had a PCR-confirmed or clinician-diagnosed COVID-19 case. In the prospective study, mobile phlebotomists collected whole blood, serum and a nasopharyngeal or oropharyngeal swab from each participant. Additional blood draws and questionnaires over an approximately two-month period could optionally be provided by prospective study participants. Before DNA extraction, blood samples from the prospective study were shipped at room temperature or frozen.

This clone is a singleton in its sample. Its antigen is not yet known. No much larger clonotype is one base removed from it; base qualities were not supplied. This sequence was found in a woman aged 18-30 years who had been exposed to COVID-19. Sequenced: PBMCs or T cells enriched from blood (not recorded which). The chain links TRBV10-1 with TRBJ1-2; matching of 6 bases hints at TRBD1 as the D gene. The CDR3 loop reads CASSESRAGAYYGYTF. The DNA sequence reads TGCGCCAGCAGTGAGTCGAGGGCAGGGGCCTACTATGGCTACACCTTC.